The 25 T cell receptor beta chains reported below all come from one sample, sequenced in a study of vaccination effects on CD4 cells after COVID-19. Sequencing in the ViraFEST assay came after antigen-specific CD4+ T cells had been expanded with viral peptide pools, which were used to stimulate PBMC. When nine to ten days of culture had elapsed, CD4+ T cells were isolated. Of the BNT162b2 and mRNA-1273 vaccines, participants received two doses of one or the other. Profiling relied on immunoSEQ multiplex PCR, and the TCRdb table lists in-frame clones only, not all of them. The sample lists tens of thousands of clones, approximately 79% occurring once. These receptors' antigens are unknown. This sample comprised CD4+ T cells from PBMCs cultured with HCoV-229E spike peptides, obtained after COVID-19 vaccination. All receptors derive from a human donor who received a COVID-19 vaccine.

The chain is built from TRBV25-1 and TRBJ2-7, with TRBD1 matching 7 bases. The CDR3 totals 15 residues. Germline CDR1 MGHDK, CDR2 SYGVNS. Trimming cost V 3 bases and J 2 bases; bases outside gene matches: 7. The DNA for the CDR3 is TGTGCCAGCAGTGACCCCACGACAGGGCCCTACGAGCAGTACTTC. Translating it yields CASSDPTTGPYEQYF.

The chain's CDR3 is CASSIEGGVHNEKLFF. CDR3 nucleotides: TGTGCCAGCAGTATTGAAGGGGGCGTTCATAATGAAAAACTGTTTTTT. This chain joins TRBV2 and TRBJ1-4, with 7 bases lining up with TRBD1. The germline V gene encodes CDR1 SNHLY and CDR2 FYNNEI. The CDR3 contains 16 residues. Trimming cost V 5 bases and J 4 bases; bases outside gene matches: 10.

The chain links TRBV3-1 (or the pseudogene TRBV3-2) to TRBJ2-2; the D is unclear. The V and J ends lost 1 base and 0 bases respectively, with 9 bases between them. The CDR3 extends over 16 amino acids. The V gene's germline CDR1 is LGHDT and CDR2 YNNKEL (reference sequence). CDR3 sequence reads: CASSQVGFANTGELFF. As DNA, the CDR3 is TGTGCCAGCAGCCAAGTAGGGTTCGCGAACACCGGGGAGCTGTTTTTT.

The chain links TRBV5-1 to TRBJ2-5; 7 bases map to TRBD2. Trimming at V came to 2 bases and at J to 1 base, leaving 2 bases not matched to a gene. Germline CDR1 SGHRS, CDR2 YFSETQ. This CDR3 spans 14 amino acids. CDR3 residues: CASSFRTSQETQYF. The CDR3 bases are TGCGCCAGCAGCTTCCGGACTAGCCAAGAGACCCAGTACTTC.

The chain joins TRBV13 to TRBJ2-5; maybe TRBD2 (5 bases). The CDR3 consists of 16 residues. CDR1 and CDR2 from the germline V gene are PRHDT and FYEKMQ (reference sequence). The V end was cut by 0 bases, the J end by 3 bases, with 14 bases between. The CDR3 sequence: CASSLGPGTRKETQYF. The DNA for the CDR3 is TGTGCCAGCAGCTTAGGCCCCGGTACTAGGAAAGAGACCCAGTACTTC. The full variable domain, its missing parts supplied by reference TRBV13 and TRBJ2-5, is AAGVIQSPRHLIKEKRETATLKCYPIPRHDTVYWYQQGPGQDPQFLISFYEKMQSDKGSIPDRFSAQQFSDYHSELNMSSLELGDSALYFCASSLGPGTRKETQYFGPGTRLLVL.

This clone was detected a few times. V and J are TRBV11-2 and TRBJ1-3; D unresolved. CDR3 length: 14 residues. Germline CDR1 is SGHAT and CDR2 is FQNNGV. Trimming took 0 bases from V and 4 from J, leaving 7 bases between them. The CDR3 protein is CASSLDWLGNTIYF. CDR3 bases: TGTGCCAGCAGCTTAGATTGGTTAGGAAACACCATATATTTT. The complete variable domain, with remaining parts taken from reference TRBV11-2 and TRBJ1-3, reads EAGVAQSPRYKIIEKRQSVAFWCNPISGHATLYWYQQILGQGPKLLIQFQNNGVVDDSQLPKDRFSAERLKGVDSTLKIQPAKLEDSAVYLCASSLDWLGNTIYFGEGSWLTVV.

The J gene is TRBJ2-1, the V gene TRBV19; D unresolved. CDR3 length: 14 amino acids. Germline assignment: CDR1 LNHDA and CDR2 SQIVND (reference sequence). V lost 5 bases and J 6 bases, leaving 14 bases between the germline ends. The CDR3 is CASSVLTAPNEQFF. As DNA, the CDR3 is TGTGCCAGTAGTGTTTTGACCGCGCCCAATGAGCAGTTCTTC. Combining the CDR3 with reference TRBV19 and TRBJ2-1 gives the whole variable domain DGGITQSPKYLFRKEGQNVTLSCEQNLNHDAMYWYRQDPGQGLRLIYYSQIVNDFQKGDIAEGYSVSREKKESFPLTVTSAQKNPTAFYLCASSVLTAPNEQFFGPGTRLTVL.

In DNA form, the CDR3 reads TGTGCCACTTTCGGGACAGGGCCTGGCTACACCTTC. It specifies CATFGTGPGYTF. The V call is TRBV10-3, the J call TRBJ1-2, with 9 bases matching TRBD1. Germline V gene data show CDR1 as ENHRY and CDR2 as SYGVKD. V shed 10 bases and J 7 bases; nucleotides not matched to a gene: 7. The CDR3 loop spans 12 amino acids.

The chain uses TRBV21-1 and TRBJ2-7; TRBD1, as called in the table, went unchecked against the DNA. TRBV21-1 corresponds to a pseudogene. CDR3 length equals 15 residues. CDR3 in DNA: TGTGCCAGCAGCAGCCAGGACAACACGGCAATGGAGCAGTACTTC. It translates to CASSSQDNTAMEQYF.

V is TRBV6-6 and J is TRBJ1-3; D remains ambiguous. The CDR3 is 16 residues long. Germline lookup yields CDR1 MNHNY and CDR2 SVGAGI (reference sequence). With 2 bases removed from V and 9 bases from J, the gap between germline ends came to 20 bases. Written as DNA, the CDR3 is TGTGCCAGCAGTTACACCCGGACGGCCGAAGGGAGCACCATATATTTT. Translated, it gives CASSYTRTAEGSTIYF.

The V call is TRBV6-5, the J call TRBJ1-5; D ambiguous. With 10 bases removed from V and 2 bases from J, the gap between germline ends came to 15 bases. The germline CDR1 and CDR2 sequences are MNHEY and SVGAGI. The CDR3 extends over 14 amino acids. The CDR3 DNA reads TGTGCCACTTCCCTAACCGAACGCAATCAGCCCCAGCATTTT. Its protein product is CATSLTERNQPQHF.

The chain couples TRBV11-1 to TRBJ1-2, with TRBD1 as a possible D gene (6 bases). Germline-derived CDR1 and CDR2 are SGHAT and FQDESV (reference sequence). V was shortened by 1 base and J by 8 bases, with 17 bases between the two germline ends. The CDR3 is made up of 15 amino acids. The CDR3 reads CASSLEGSPGDGYTF. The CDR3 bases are TGTGCCAGCAGCTTAGAAGGGAGTCCAGGGGACGGCTACACCTTC.

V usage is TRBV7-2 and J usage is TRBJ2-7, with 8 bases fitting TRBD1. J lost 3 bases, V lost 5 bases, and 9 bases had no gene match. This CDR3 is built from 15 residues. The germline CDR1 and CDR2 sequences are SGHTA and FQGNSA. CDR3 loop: CASSPWTGSHYEQYF. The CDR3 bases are TGTGCCAGCAGCCCATGGACAGGGTCCCACTACGAGCAGTACTTC.

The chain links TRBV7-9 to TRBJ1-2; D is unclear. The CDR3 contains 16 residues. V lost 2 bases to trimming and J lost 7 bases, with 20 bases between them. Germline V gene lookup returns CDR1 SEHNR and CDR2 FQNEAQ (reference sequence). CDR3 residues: CASSLPAVTRTSGYTF. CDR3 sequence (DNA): TGTGCCAGCAGCTTACCTGCGGTTACCCGCACTTCTGGCTACACCTTC.

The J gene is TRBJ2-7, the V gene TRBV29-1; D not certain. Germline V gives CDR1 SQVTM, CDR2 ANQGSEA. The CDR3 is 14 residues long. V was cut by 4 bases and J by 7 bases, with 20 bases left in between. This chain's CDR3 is CSVGYHGIVWEQYF. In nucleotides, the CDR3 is TGCAGCGTTGGTTACCACGGAATAGTATGGGAGCAGTACTTC.

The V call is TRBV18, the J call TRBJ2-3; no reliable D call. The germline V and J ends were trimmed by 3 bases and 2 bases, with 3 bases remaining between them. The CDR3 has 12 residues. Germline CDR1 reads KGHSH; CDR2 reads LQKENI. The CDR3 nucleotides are TGTGCCAGCTCACCCTACACAGATACGCAGTATTTT. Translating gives CASSPYTDTQYF. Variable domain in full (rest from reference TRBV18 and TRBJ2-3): NAGVMQNPRHLVRRRGQEARLRCSPMKGHSHVYWYRQLPEEGLKFMVYLQKENIIDESGMPKERFSAEFPKEGPSILRIQQVVRGDSAAYFCASSPYTDTQYFGPGTRLTVL.

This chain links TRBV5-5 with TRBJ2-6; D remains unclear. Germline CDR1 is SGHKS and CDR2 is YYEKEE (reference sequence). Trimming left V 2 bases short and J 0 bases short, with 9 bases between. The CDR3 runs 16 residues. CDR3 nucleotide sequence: TGTGCCAGCAGCTTAGACGGATTCTCTGGGGCCAACGTCCTGACTTTC. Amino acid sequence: CASSLDGFSGANVLTF.

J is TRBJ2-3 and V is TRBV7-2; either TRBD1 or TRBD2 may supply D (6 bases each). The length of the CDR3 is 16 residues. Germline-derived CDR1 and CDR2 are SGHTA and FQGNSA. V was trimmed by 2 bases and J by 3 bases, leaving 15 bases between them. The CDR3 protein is CASSLRFGGRTDTQYF. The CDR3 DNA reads TGTGCCAGCAGCTTACGTTTCGGGGGCAGGACAGATACGCAGTATTTT.

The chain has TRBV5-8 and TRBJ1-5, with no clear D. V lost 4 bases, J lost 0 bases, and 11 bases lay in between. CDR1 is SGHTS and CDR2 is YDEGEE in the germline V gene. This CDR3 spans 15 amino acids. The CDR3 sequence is CASSPGANSNQPQHF. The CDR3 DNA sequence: TGTGCCAGCAGCCCGGGAGCAAATAGCAATCAGCCCCAGCATTTT.

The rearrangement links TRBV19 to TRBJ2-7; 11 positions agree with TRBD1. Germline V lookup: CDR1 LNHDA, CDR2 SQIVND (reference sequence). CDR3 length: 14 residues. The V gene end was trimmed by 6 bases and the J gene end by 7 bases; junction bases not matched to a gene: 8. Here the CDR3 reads CASSRDRGIREQYF. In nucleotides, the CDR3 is TGTGCCAGTAGCCGGGACAGGGGGATACGGGAGCAGTACTTC.

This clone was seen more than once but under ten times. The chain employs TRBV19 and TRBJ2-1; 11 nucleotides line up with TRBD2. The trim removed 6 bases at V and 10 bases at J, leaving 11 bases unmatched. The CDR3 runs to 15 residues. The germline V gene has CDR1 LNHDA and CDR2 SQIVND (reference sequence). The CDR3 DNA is TGTGCCAGTAGCGACCCCGGACTAGCGGGCCGGGAGCAGTTCTTC. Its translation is CASSDPGLAGREQFF. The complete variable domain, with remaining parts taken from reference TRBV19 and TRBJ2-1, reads DGGITQSPKYLFRKEGQNVTLSCEQNLNHDAMYWYRQDPGQGLRLIYYSQIVNDFQKGDIAEGYSVSREKKESFPLTVTSAQKNPTAFYLCASSDPGLAGREQFFGPGTRLTVL.

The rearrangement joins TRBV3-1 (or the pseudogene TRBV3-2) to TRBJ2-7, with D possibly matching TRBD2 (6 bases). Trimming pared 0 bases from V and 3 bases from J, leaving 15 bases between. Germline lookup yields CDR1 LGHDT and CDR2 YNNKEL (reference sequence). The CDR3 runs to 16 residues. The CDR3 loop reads CASSQESSGLYYEQYF. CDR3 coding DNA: TGTGCCAGCAGCCAAGAGAGCAGCGGGCTCTACTACGAGCAGTACTTC.

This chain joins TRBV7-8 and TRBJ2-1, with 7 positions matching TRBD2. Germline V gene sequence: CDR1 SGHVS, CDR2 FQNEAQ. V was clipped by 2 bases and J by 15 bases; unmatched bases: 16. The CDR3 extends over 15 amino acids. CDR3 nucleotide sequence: TGTGCCAGCAGCTTAAGTAATATCGGGGGGATTCTTATGTTCTTC. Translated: CASSLSNIGGILMFF.

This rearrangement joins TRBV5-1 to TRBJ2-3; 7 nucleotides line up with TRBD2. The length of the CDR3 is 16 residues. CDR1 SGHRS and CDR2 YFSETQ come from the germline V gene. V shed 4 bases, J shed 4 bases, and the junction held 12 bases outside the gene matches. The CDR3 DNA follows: TGCGCCAGCAGCCCCTGGGCGGGCGGGAGCCCAGATACGCAGTATTTT. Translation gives CASSPWAGGSPDTQYF.

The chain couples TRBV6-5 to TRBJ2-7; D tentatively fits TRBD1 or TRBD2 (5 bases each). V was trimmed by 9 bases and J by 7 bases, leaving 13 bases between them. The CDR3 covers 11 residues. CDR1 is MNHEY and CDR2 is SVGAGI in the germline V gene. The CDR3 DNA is TGTGCCAGGGGGGAGACGGGGGAGCAGTACTTC. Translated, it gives CARGETGEQYF.